Listed below are T cell receptor beta chains from one sample, sequenced in a study of PD-1 blockade in classical Hodgkin lymphoma. TCRdb keeps only in-frame clones here, not all; method: immunoSEQ multiplex PCR. The sample has 90,000 to 100,000 clones; roughly 76% are singletons. The material was peripheral blood mononuclear cells (PBMCs), obtained before the second cycle of nivolumab. The source is a human donor with classical Hodgkin lymphoma. Both conserved end residues are trimmed from each CDR3.

V gene: TRBV19
CDR3 protein: ASSIPRQGGYT

V gene: TRBV19
CDR3 protein: ASSLGHTDTQY

V gene: TRBV5-4
CDR3 protein: ASKPSMAATNEQF

V gene: TRBV4-1
CDR3 protein: ASRSPSGRDPGELF

V gene: TRBV7-6
CDR3 protein: ASSSSRGQGAPTQY

V gene: TRBV5-1
CDR3 protein: ASSLSREGGTEAF

V gene: TRBV5-8
CDR3 protein: ASSFLKQPQH

V gene: TRBV28
CDR3 protein: ASSPSGSYREQF

V gene: TRBV10-3
CDR3 protein: AISESPTGGVSANEKLF

V gene: TRBV27
CDR3 protein: ASSRTATYNEQF

V gene: TRBV9
CDR3 protein: ASSALGYGYT

V gene: TRBV6-5
CDR3 protein: ASSYSGAGKSTEAF

V gene: TRBV2
CDR3 protein: ASRWDTQY

V gene: TRBV10-3
CDR3 protein: AISENRDRGNTEAF

V gene: TRBV18
CDR3 protein: ASSPLGGPINTEAF

V gene: TRBV7-2
CDR3 protein: ASRPTTGTYEQY

V gene: TRBV5-4
CDR3 protein: ASSLGQGQSPLSGNTIY

V gene: TRBV19
CDR3 protein: ASSTQGLSLSNQPQH

V gene: TRBV19
CDR3 protein: ASSIGQVYQPQH

V gene: TRBV19
CDR3 protein: ASSTGGSLNQPQH

V gene: TRBV4-2
CDR3 protein: ASSQQTSGSGYEQY

V gene: TRBV5-6
CDR3 protein: ASSSWQQGAPGIETQY

V gene: TRBV7-8
CDR3 protein: ASSKPGQGHYEQY

V gene: TRBV7-8
CDR3 protein: ASSSGTGIQY

V gene: TRBV28
CDR3 protein: ASSLPRTGEGETQY

V gene: TRBV6-5
CDR3 protein: ASSFSQNTEAF

V gene: TRBV15
CDR3 protein: ATSRDGGSTDTQY

V gene: TRBV19
CDR3 protein: ASSMTSGHSYNEQF

V gene: TRBV14
CDR3 protein: ASRPTGAFQETQY

V gene: TRBV11-3
CDR3 protein: ARSEQY

V gene: TRBV27
CDR3 protein: ASGYNEQF

V gene: TRBV5-1
CDR3 protein: ASSLERGRANTEAF

V gene: TRBV7-2
CDR3 protein: ASARGRSGGRYEQY

V gene: TRBV21-1
CDR3 protein: ASSTEPKRDRSYEQY

V gene: TRBV29-1
CDR3 protein: SVGNTYEQY

V gene: TRBV11-2
CDR3 protein: ASSLLRGRRYNEQF

V gene: TRBV29-1
CDR3 protein: SVSGTSDTDTQY

V gene: TRBV5-1
CDR3 protein: ASSSMPAYEQY

V gene: TRBV6-6
CDR3 protein: ASSYSPQRNTEAF

V gene: TRBV4-2
CDR3 protein: ASSYRLAGSYEQY

V gene: TRBV2
CDR3 protein: ASTRRLETQY

V gene: TRBV7-2
CDR3 protein: ASSLKGAGDPYEQY

V gene: TRBV11-2
CDR3 protein: ASSLEAFYTGELF

V gene: TRBV19
CDR3 protein: ASSIGTFGTEAF

V gene: TRBV6-5
CDR3 protein: ASSYSTAGSGEKLF

V gene: TRBV7-9
CDR3 protein: ASSLETSGRVEQY

V gene: TRBV19
CDR3 protein: ASSISVKTGELF

V gene: TRBV2
CDR3 protein: ASSVFGRGTSGRTTYEQY

V gene: TRBV19
CDR3 protein: ASRLHGTADSNQPQH

V gene: TRBV19
CDR3 protein: ASSTGRAGTYEQF

V gene: TRBV19
CDR3 protein: ASSMGALAPEETQY